The 3 T cell receptor beta chains below come from one sample, sequenced in a study of PD-1 blockade in classical Hodgkin lymphoma. The protocol was immunoSEQ multiplex PCR, while the TCRdb copy is restricted to in-frame clones and leaves out a portion. This sample has some 90,000 clones, with under 85% found just once. The sample's time point: cycle 4 day 1 (C4D1), after around six weeks of nivolumab. After autologous stem cell transplantation all patients relapsed, and prior brentuximab vedotin exposure differed between cohorts. The specimen was peripheral blood mononuclear cells (PBMCs), collected before the fourth cycle of nivolumab. These receptors were collected from a human donor with classical Hodgkin lymphoma.

The rearrangement joins TRBV28 to TRBJ1-1; TRBD1 aligns across 9 bases. This CDR3 is 14 amino acids long. V gave up 8 bases and J gave up 0 bases; unmatched junction bases: 4. Germline assignment: CDR1 MDHEN and CDR2 SYDVKM. In DNA form, the CDR3 reads TGTGCCAGCGGCGGACAGGGGATGAACACTGAAGCTTTCTTT. Protein sequence: CASGGQGMNTEAFF.

V usage is TRBV19 and J usage is TRBJ2-7, with a weak D call TRBD2 (6 bases). V shed 3 bases and J shed 2 bases, with 11 bases lying between them. The CDR3 sequence is 14 residues long. Germline values: CDR1 LNHDA, CDR2 SQIVND (reference sequence). The chain's CDR3 is CASSIGSGTYEQYF. In DNA form, the CDR3 reads TGTGCCAGTAGTATTGGTAGCGGAACCTACGAGCAGTACTTC.

This chain uses TRBV28 with TRBJ1-2, with 9 bases identical to TRBD1. The V and J ends lost 7 bases and 5 bases, in that order; junction bases with no gene match: 17. The CDR3 sequence is 17 residues long. Germline-derived CDR1 and CDR2 are MDHEN and SYDVKM. CDR3 coding DNA: TGTGCCAGCATATCTGGGGCGGGACAGGGCCTAGCTTATGGCTACACCTTC. It specifies CASISGAGQGLAYGYTF.